Sequencing of this T cell receptor beta chain was carried out in a study of blood T cell repertoires in COVID-19. In the original analysis: The assay estimated nucleated cells by amplifying reference gene primers. Generated by immunoSEQ multiplex PCR, the TCRdb table keeps only in-frame clones and is missing some. From that table come the V and J calls and clone size; the DNA was used to work out D and trimming. The sample carries 200,000 to 250,000 clones, 80% to 90% recorded once. This clone has only one observation. Germline CDR1 is PRHDT and CDR2 is FYEKMQ (reference sequence). V dropped 1 base and J dropped 3; count of bases not matched to a gene: 0. This CDR3 has 15 residues.

Sequencing used peripheral blood. The sequence was obtained from a woman aged 50 to 60 with active or convalescent COVID-19. The rearrangement links TRBV13 to TRBJ2-1; 10 nucleotides line up with TRBD2. CDR3 nucleotides: TGTGCCAGCAGCTTAGTAGCGGGGGGCTACAATGAGCAGTTCTTC. It encodes CASSLVAGGYNEQFF.